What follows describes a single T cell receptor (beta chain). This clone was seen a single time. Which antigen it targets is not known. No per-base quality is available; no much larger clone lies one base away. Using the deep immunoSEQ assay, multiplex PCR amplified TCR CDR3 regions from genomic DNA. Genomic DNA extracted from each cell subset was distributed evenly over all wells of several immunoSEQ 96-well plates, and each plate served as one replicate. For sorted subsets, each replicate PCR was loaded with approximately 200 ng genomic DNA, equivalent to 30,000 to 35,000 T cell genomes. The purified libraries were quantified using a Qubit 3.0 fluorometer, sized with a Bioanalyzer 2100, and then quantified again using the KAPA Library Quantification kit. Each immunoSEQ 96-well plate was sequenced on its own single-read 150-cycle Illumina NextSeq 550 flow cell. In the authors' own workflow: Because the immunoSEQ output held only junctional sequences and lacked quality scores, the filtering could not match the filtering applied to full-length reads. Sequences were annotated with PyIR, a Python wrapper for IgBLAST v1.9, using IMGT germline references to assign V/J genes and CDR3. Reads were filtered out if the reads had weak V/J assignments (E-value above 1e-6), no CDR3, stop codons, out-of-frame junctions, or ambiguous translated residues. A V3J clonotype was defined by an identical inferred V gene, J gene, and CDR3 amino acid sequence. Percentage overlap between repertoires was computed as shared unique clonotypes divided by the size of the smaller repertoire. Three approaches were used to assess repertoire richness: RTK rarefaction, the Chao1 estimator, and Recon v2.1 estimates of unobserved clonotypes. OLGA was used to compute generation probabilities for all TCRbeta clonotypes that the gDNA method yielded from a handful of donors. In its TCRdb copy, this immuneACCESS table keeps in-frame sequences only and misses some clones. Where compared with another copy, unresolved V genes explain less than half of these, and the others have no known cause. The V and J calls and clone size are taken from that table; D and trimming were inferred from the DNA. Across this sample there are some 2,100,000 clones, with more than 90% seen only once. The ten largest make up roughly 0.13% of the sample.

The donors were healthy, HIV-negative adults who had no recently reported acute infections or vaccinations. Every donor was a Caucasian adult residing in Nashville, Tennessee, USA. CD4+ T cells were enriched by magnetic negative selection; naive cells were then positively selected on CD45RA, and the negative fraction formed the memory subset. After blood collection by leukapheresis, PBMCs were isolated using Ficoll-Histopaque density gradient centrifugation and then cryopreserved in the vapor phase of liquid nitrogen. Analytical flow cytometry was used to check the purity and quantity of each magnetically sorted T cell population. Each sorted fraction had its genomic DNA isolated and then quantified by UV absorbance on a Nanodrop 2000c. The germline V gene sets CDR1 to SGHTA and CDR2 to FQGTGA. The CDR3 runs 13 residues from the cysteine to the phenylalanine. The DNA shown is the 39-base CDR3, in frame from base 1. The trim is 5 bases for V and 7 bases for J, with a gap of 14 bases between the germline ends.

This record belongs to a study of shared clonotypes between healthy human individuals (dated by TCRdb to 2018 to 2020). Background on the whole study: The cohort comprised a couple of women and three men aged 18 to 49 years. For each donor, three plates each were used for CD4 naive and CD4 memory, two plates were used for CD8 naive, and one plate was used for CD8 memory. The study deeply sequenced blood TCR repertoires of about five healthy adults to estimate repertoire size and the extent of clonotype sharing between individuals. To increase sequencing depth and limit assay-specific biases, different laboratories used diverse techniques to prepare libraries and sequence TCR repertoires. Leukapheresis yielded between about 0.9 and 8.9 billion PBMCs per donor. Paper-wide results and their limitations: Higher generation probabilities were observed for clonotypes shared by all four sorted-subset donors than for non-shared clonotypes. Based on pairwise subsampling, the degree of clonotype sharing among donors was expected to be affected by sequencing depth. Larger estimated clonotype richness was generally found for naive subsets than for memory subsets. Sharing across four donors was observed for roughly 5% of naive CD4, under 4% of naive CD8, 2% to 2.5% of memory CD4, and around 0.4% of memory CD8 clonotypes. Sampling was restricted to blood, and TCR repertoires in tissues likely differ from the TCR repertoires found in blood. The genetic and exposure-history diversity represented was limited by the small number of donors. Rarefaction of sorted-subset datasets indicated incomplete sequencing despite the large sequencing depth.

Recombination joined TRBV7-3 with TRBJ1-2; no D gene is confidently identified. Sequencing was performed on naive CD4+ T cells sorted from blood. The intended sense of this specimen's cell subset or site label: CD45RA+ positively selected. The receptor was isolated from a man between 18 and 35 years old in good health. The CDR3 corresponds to CASSPTKQSGYTF. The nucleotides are TGTGCCAGCAGCCCTACGAAACAGTCTGGCTACACCTTC.